This TCR beta chain was sequenced for a study of cytomegalovirus exposure and HLA in healthy donors. Study findings and constraints: It was shown in a later analysis that HLA-associated TCR beta chains were more clonally expanded than other, equally common chains. In a later analysis, a missense DCLRE1C variant was linked to TCR beta V- and J-gene trimming.

The primer mix had 60 Vbeta and 13 Jbeta primers. Sequencing used immunoSEQ multiplex PCR; TCRdb keeps in-frame clones, though not all of them. The table has fewer than 200,000 clones, roughly two thirds seen once. Trimming took 2 bases from V and 6 from J, leaving 11 bases between them. This CDR3 spans 14 amino acids. The V gene's germline CDR1 is MDHEN and CDR2 SYDVKM. Healthy bone marrow donors made up the donor group. A word on this clone: Its antigen is not identified.

This sequence joins TRBV28 and TRBJ1-5; tentatively, D is TRBD1 (6 bases). The clonotype was recovered from a woman between 18 and 30 years old in good health and CMV-seropositive. Source material: PBMCs. As DNA, the CDR3 is TGTGCCAGCAGTTTAGCAGGGGCAGGTCAGCCCCAGCATTTT. It encodes CASSLAGAGQPQHF.